A selection of T cell receptor beta chains follows, all from one sample in a study of cytomegalovirus exposure and HLA in healthy donors. TCRdb's table, derived via immunoSEQ multiplex PCR, lists solely in-frame clones and lacks some. The sample consists of approximately 160,000 clones, roughly 85% of them appearing once. The sample was PBMCs. The receptors shown here come from a man aged 18 to 30 in good health and CMV-seropositive. The CDR3 runs from the conserved cysteine through the conserved F or W.

j_gene: TRBJ2-4; v_gene: TRBV6-6; CDR3aa: CASSTLVGGPKDIQYF
j_gene: TRBJ2-3; v_gene: TRBV28; CDR3aa: CASSRALLSLTDTQYF
j_gene: TRBJ2-5; v_gene: TRBV7-2; CDR3aa: CASSSSRSGTVTQETQYF
j_gene: TRBJ1-4; v_gene: TRBV19; CDR3aa: CASSPFGTDNEKLFF
j_gene: TRBJ1-2; v_gene: TRBV4-3; CDR3aa: CASSQESSTFYGYTF
j_gene: TRBJ2-3; v_gene: TRBV29-1; CDR3aa: CSVPSRSTDTQYF
j_gene: TRBJ2-2; v_gene: TRBV2; CDR3aa: CASSGFGPQSTGELFF
j_gene: TRBJ2-1; v_gene: TRBV6-1; CDR3aa: CASSGGGYPYNEQFF
j_gene: TRBJ1-4; v_gene: TRBV25-1; CDR3aa: CASSEYQKDSEEKLFF
j_gene: TRBJ1-2; v_gene: TRBV10-3; CDR3aa: CAISEIDRADGYTF
j_gene: TRBJ2-3; v_gene: TRBV27; CDR3aa: CASHSGGTRGVTQYF
j_gene: TRBJ1-4; v_gene: TRBV28; CDR3aa: CASSSPRGWEKLFF
j_gene: TRBJ1-5; v_gene: TRBV28; CDR3aa: CASSLVQGNGQPQHF
j_gene: TRBJ2-3; v_gene: TRBV9; CDR3aa: CASNPTGGGTDTQYF
j_gene: TRBJ2-3; v_gene: TRBV28; CDR3aa: CASSSPQWGGVGTQYF
j_gene: TRBJ2-1; v_gene: TRBV5-4; CDR3aa: CASSFVGGAEQFF
j_gene: TRBJ2-6; v_gene: TRBV13; CDR3aa: CASSWETAGGGANVLTF
j_gene: TRBJ2-7; v_gene: TRBV19; CDR3aa: CASSMDRGYEQYF
j_gene: TRBJ2-3; v_gene: TRBV5-8; CDR3aa: CASSPSGSRADTQYF
j_gene: TRBJ2-1; v_gene: TRBV29-1; CDR3aa: CSVAGGLSWDEQFF
j_gene: TRBJ2-7; v_gene: TRBV19; CDR3aa: CASSVNRDRAYEQYF
j_gene: TRBJ2-4; v_gene: TRBV7-2; CDR3aa: CASSLLSGAKNIQYF
j_gene: TRBJ2-1; v_gene: TRBV5-6; CDR3aa: CASSFRDRLYNEQFF
j_gene: TRBJ2-3; v_gene: TRBV7-9; CDR3aa: CASSLAPSGPGPDTQYF
j_gene: TRBJ2-3; v_gene: TRBV10-2; CDR3aa: CATRRYRAYTDTQYF
j_gene: TRBJ1-2; v_gene: TRBV11-2; CDR3aa: CASSLDPTGGQIYTF
j_gene: TRBJ2-7; v_gene: TRBV11-2; CDR3aa: CASNTLGLRVNEQYF
j_gene: TRBJ2-1; v_gene: TRBV29-1; CDR3aa: CSVEGHSGQYNEQFF
j_gene: TRBJ1-1; v_gene: TRBV7-9; CDR3aa: CASSRTGTGTEAFF